This T cell receptor beta chain is drawn from a study of T cells after yellow fever vaccination. Study-wide background: Low-cell-number fractions underwent preparation using SMART-Seq v4 Ultra Low Input.

The 5'RACE template-switching step produced TCR cDNA and added a universal primer site and UMIs. TCRdb reprocessed the 5' RACE reads with MiXCR, giving one entry per CDR3 protein. The data contain hundreds of thousands of distinct CDR3 sequences, around an eighth of them singletons. V was shortened by 8 bases and J by 10 bases, with 6 bases between the two germline ends. The CDR3 has 9 amino acids. Germline V lookup: CDR1 SGHDN, CDR2 FVKESK. In its sample, this clonotype was seen a few times. The chain is built from TRBV14 and TRBJ2-1; a weak D match, TRBD1 (6 bases). The origin of this receptor is a man between 25 and 39 years old who received the YFV17D yellow fever vaccine. Here the sequenced sample was PBMCs, taken on the day of the yellow fever booster vaccination. Written as DNA, the CDR3 is TGTGCCAGCGACAGGGAGCAGTTCTTC. Translating it yields CASDREQFF. Full variable domain (missing parts from reference TRBV14 and TRBJ2-1): EAGVTQFPSHSVIEKGQTVTLRCDPISGHDNLYWYRRVMGKEIKFLLHFVKESKQDESGMPNNRFLAERTGGTYSTLKVQPAELEDSGVYFCASDREQFFGPGTRLTVL.